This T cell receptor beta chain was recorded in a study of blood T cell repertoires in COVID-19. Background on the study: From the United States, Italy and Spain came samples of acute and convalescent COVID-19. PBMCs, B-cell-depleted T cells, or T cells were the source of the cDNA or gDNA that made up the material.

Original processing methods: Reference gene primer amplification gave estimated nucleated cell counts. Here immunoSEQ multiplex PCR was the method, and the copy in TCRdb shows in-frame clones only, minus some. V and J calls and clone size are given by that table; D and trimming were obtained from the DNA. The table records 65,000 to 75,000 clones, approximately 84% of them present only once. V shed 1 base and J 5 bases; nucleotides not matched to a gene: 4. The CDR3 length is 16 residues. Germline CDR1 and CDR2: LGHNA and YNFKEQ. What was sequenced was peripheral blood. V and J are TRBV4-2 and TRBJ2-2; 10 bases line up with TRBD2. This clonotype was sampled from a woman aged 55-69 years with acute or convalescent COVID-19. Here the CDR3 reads CASSQGVAGGTGELFF. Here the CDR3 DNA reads TGTGCCAGCAGCCAAGGGGTAGCGGGGGGTACCGGGGAGCTGTTTTTT.